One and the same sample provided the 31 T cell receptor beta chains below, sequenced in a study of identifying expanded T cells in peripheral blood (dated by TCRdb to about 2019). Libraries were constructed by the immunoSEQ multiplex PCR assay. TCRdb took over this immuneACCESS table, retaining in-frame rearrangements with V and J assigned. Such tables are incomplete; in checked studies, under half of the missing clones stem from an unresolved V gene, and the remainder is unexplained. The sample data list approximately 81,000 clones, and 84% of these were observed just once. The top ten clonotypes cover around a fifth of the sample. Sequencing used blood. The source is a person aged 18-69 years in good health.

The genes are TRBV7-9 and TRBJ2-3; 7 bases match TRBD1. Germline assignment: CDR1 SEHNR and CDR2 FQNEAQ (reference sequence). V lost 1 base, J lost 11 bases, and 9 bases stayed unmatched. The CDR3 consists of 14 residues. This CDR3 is CASSLEEGRGMQYF. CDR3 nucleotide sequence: TGTGCCAGCAGCTTAGAGGAAGGCAGGGGGATGCAGTATTTT.

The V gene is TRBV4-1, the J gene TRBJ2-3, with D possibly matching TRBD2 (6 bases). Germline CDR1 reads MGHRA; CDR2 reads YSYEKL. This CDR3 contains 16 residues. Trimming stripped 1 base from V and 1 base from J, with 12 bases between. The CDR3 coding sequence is TGCGCCAGCAGCCAAGGCGGGATCCTCCGCACAGATACGCAGTATTTT. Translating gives CASSQGGILRTDTQYF.

CDR3 amino acids: CASSLDPGLAGTDTQYF. The CDR3 bases are TGCGCCAGCAGCTTGGATCCGGGGCTAGCGGGCACAGATACGCAGTATTTT. The V and J genes are TRBV5-1 and TRBJ2-3; 7 nucleotides match TRBD2. In germline, CDR1 is SGHRS, CDR2 YFSETQ. The CDR3 has 17 residues. V lost 0 bases, J lost 1 base, and 8 bases stayed unmatched.

The CDR3 nucleotides read TGTGCCAGCAGGTTGGGAGCTAACTATGGCTACACCTTC. Its translation: CASRLGANYGYTF. The genes are TRBV25-1 and TRBJ1-2; D remains ambiguous. There are 13 residues in the CDR3. Germline lookup yields CDR1 MGHDK and CDR2 SYGVNS. V was clipped by 6 bases and J by 0 bases, with 8 bases between them.

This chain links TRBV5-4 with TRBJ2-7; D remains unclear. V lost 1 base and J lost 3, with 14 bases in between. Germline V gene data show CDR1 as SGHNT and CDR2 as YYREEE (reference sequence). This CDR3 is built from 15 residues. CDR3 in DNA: TGTGCCAGCAGCTTGTTTCCAGGCGAGAGCTACGAGCAGTACTTC. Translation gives CASSLFPGESYEQYF.

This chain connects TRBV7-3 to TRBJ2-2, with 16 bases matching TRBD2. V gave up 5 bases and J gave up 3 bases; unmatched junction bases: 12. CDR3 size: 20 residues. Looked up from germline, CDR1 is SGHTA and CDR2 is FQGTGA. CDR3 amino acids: CASSESGGLAGGEHTGELFF. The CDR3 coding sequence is TGTGCCAGCAGCGAGTCAGGGGGACTAGCGGGAGGGGAACACACCGGGGAGCTGTTTTTT.

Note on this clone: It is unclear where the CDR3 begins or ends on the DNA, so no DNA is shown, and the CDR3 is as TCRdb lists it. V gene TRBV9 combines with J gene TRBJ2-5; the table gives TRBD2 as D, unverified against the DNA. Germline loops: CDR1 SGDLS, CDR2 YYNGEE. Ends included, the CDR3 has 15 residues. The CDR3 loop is CASSSSSGGGETQYF.

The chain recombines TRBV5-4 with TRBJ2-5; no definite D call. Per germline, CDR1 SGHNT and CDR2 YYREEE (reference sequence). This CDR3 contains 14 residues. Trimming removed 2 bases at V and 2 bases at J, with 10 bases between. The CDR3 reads CASSLQSRQETQYF. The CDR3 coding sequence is TGTGCCAGCAGCTTACAGAGTAGACAAGAGACCCAGTACTTC.

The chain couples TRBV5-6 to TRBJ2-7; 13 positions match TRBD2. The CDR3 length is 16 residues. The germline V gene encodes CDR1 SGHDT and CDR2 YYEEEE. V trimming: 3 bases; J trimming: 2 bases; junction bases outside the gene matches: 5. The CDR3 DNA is TGTGCCAGCAGCTCCGGACTAGCGGGAGTAACCTACGAGCAGTACTTC. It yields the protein CASSSGLAGVTYEQYF. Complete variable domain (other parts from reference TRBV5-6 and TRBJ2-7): DAGVTQSPTHLIKTRGQQVTLRCSPKSGHDTVSWYQQALGQGPQFIFQYYEEEERQRGNFPDRFSGHQFPNYSSELNVNALLLGDSALYLCASSSGLAGVTYEQYFGPGTRLTVT.

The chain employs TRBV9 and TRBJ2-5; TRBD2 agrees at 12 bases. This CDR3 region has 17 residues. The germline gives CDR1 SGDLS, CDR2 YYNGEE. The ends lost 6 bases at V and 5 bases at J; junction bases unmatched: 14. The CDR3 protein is CASTETSGSPGRETQYF. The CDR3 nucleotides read TGTGCCAGCACCGAGACTAGCGGGAGCCCGGGGAGGGAGACCCAGTACTTC.

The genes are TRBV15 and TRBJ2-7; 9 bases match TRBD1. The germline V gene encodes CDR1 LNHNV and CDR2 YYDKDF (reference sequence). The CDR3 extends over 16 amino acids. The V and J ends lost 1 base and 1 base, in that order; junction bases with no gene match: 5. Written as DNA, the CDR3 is TGTGCCACCAGCAGAGTCCTGGGACAGGGTTCCTACGAGCAGTACTTC. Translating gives CATSRVLGQGSYEQYF.

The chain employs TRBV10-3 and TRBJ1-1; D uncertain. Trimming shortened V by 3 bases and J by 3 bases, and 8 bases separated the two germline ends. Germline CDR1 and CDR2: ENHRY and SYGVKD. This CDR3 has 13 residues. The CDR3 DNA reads TGTGCCATCAGTGAAATTGGGGACACTGAAGCTTTCTTT. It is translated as CAISEIGDTEAFF.

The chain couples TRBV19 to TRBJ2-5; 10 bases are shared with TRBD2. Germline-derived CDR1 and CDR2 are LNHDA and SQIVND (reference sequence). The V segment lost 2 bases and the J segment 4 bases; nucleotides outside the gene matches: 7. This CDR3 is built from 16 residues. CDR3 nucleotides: TGTGCCAGTAGTATATCTAGCGGGAGTGCGGGAGAGACCCAGTACTTC. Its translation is CASSISSGSAGETQYF.

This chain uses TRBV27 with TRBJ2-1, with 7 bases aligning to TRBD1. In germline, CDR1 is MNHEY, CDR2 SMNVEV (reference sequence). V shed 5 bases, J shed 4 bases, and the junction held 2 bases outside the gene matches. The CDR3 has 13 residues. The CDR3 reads CASSGTAYNEQFF. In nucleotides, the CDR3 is TGTGCCAGCAGTGGGACAGCTTACAATGAGCAGTTCTTC.

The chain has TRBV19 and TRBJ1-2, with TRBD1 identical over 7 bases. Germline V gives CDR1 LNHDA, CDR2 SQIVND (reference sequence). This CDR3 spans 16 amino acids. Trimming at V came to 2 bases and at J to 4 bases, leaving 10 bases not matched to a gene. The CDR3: CASSIRERSGGYGYTF. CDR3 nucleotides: TGTGCCAGTAGTATAAGGGAGAGGTCAGGGGGCTATGGCTACACCTTC.

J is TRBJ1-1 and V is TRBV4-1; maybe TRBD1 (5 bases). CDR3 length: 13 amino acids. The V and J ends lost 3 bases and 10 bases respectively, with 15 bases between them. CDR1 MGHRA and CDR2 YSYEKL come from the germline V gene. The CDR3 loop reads CASSHEPGGVAFF. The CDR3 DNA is TGCGCCAGCAGCCACGAACCTGGAGGGGTAGCTTTCTTT.

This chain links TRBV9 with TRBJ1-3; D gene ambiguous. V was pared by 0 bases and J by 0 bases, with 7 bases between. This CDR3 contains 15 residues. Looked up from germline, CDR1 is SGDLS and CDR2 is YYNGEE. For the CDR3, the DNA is TGTGCCAGCAGCGTAGAAGGGCTCTCTGGAAACACCATATATTTT. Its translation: CASSVEGLSGNTIYF. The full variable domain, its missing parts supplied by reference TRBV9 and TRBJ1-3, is DSGVTQTPKHLITATGQRVTLRCSPRSGDLSVYWYQQSLDQGLQFLIQYYNGEERAKGNILERFSAQQFPDLHSELNLSSLELGDSALYFCASSVEGLSGNTIYFGEGSWLTVV.

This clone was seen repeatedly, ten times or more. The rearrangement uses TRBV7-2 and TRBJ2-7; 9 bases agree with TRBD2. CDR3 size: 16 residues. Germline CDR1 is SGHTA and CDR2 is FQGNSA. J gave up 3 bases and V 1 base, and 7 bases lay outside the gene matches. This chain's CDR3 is CASSLVRGRGVYEQYF. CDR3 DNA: TGTGCCAGCAGCTTAGTTCGCGGGAGGGGGGTCTACGAGCAGTACTTC.

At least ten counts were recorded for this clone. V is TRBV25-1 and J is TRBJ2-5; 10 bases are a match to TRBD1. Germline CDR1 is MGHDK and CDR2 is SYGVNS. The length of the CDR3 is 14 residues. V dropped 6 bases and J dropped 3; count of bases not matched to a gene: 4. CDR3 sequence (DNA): TGTGCCAGCAGGTTTGGACAGGGGGAAGAGACCCAGTACTTC. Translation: CASRFGQGEETQYF.

The CDR3 sequence is CASSSGLATNNEQFF. CDR3 in DNA: TGTGCCAGCAGCTCGGGACTAGCGACAAACAATGAGCAGTTCTTC. The genes are TRBV5-4 and TRBJ2-1; 10 bases match TRBD2. There are 15 residues in the CDR3. The V gene end was trimmed by 3 bases and the J gene end by 5 bases; junction bases not matched to a gene: 5. Germline values: CDR1 SGHNT, CDR2 YYREEE (reference sequence).

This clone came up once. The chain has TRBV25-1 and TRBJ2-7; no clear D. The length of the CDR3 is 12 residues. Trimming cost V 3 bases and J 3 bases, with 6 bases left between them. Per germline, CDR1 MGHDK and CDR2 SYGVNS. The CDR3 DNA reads TGTGCCAGCAGTGACAGCAGCTACGAGCAGTACTTC. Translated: CASSDSSYEQYF.

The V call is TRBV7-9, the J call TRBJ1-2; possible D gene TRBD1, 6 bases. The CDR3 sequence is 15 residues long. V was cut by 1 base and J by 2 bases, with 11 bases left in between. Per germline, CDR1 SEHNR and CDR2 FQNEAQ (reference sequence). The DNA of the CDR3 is TGTGCCAGCAGCTTAGAGTGGACAGAGAACTATGGCTACACCTTC. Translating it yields CASSLEWTENYGYTF.

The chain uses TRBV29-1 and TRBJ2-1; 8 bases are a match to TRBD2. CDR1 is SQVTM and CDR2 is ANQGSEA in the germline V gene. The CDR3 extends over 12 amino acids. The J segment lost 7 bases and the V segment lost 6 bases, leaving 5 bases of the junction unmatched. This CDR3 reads CSVDLAGNEQFF. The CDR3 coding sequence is TGCAGCGTGGATCTAGCGGGTAATGAGCAGTTCTTC.

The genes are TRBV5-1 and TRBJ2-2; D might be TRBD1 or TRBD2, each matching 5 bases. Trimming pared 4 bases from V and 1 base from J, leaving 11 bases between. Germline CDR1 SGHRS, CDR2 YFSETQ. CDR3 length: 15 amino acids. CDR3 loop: CASSEGGQNTGELFF. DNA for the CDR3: TGCGCCAGCAGCGAAGGAGGACAGAACACCGGGGAGCTGTTTTTT.

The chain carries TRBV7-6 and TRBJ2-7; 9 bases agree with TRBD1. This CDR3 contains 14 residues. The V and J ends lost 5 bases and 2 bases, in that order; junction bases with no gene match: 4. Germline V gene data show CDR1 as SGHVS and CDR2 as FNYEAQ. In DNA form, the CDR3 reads TGTGCCAGCAGCCTAGGACAGGGGACCTACGAGCAGTACTTC. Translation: CASSLGQGTYEQYF.

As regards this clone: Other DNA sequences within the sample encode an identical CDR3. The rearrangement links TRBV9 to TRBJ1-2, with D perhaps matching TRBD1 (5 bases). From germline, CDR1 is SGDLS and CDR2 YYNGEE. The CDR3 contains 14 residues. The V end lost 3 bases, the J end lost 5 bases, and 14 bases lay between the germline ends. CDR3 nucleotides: TGTGCCAGCAGCGGCCGAGGTGGGGGTTATGGCTACACCTTC. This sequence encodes CASSGRGGGYGYTF.

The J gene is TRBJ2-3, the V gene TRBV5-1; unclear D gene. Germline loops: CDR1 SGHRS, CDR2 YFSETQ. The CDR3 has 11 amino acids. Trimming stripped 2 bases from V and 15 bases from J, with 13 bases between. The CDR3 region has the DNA TGCGCCAGCAGCTTAGTAGGGCGAATTTATTTT. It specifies CASSLVGRIYF.

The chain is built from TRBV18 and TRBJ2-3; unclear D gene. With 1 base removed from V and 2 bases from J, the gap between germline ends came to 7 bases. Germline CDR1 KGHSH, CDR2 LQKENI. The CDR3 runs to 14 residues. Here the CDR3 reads CASSPQGTTDTQYF. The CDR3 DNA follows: TGTGCCAGCTCACCACAGGGTACCACAGATACGCAGTATTTT.

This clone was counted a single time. This chain's CDR3 is CASSQEGKIQETQYF. The CDR3 DNA follows: TGTGCCAGCAGCCAAGAGGGAAAGATCCAAGAGACCCAGTACTTC. The rearrangement uses TRBV4-2 and TRBJ2-5; D not certain. CDR1 is LGHNA and CDR2 is YNFKEQ in the germline V gene. The CDR3 totals 15 residues. Trimming stripped 0 bases from V and 1 base from J, with 9 bases between.

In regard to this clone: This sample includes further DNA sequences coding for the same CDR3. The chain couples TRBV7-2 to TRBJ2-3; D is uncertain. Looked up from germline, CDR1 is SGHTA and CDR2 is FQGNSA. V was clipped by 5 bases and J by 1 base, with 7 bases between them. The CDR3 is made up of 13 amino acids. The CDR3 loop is CASSTPGTDTQYF. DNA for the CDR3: TGTGCCAGCAGCACACCGGGCACAGATACGCAGTATTTT.

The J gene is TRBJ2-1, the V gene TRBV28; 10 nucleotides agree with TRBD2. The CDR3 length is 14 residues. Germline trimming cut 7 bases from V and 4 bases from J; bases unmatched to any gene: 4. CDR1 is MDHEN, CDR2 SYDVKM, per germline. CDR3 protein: CASIAGGLYNEQFF. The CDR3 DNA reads TGTGCCAGCATAGCGGGAGGTCTGTACAATGAGCAGTTCTTC.